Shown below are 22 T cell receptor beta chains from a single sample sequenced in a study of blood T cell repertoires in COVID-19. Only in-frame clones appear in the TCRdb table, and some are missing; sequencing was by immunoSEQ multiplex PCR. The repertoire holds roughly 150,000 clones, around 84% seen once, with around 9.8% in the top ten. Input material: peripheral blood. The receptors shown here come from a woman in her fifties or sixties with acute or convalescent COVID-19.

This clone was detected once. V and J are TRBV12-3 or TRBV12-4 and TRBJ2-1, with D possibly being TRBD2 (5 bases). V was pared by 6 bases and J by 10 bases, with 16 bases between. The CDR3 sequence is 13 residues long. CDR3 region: CASSLMTPGEQFF. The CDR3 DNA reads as TGTGCCAGCAGCCTTATGACGCCGGGGGAGCAGTTCTTC.

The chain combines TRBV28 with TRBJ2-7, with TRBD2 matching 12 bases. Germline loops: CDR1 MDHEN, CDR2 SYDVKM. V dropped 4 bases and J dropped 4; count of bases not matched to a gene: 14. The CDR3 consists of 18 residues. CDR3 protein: CASSSTGTSGRKFYEQYF. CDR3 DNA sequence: TGTGCCAGCAGTTCTACCGGCACTAGCGGGAGGAAGTTTTACGAGCAGTACTTC.

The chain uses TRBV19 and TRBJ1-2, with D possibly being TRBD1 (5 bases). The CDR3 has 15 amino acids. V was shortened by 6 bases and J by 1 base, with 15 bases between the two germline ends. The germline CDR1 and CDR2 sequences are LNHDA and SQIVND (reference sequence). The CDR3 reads CASSSHGTLNYGYTF. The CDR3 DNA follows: TGTGCCAGTAGCTCCCACGGGACTCTTAACTATGGCTACACCTTC.

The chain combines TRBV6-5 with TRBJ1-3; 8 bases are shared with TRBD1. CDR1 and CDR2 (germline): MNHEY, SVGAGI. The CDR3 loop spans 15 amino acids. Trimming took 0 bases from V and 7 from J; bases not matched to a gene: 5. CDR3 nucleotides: TGTGCCAGCAGTTACTCGGGACAGGCGTCTAACACCATATATTTT. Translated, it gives CASSYSGQASNTIYF.

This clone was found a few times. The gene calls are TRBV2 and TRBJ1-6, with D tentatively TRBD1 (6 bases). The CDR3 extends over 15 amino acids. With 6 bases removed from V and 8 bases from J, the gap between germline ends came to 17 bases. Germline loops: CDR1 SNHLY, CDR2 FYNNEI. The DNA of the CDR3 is TGTGCCAGCAGGATGCGGGGGGCAGCCTATTCACCCCTCCACTTT. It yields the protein CASRMRGAAYSPLHF.

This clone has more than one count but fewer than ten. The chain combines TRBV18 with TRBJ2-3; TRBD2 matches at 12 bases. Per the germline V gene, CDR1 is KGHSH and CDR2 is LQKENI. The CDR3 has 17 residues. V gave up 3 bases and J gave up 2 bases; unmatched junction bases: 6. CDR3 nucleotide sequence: TGTGCCAGCTCACCTCGGACTAGCGGGGTATCCACAGATACGCAGTATTTT. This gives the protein CASSPRTSGVSTDTQYF. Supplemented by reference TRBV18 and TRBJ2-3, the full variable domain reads NAGVMQNPRHLVRRRGQEARLRCSPMKGHSHVYWYRQLPEEGLKFMVYLQKENIIDESGMPKERFSAEFPKEGPSILRIQQVVRGDSAAYFCASSPRTSGVSTDTQYFGPGTRLTVL.

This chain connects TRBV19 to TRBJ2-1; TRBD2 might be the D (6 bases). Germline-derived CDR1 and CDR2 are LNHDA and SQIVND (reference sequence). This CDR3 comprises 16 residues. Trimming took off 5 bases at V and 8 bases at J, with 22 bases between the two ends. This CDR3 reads CASSLTWDGSVDEQFF. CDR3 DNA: TGTGCCAGTAGTCTGACGTGGGACGGGAGTGTCGATGAGCAGTTCTTC. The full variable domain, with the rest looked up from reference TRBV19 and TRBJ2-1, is DGGITQSPKYLFRKEGQNVTLSCEQNLNHDAMYWYRQDPGQGLRLIYYSQIVNDFQKGDIAEGYSVSREKKESFPLTVTSAQKNPTAFYLCASSLTWDGSVDEQFFGPGTRLTVL.

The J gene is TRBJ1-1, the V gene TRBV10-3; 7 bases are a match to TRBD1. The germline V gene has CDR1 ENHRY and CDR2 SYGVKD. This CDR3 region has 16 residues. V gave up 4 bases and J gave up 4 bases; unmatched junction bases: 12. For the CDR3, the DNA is TGTGCCATCAGTGTTGTCAGGGGGTTAATGGGCACTGAAGCTTTCTTT. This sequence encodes CAISVVRGLMGTEAFF.

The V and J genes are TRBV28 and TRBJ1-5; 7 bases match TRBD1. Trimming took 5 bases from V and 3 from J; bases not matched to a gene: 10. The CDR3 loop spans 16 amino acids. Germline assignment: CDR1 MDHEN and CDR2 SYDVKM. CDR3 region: CASSQQTGLANQPQHF. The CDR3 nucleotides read TGTGCCAGCAGTCAACAGACAGGGTTGGCCAATCAGCCCCAGCATTTT.

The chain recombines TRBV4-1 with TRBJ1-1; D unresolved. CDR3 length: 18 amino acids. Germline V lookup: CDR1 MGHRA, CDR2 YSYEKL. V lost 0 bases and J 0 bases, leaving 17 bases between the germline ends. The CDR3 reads CASSQEVEVNSMNTEAFF. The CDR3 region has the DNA TGCGCCAGCAGCCAAGAGGTCGAAGTGAACAGCATGAACACTGAAGCTTTCTTT.

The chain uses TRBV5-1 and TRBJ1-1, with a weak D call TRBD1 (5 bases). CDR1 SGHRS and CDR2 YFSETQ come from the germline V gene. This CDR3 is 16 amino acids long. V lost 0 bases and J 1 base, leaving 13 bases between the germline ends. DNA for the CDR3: TGCGCCAGCAGCTTGGCCATAGGACACACGAACACTGAAGCTTTCTTT. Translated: CASSLAIGHTNTEAFF.

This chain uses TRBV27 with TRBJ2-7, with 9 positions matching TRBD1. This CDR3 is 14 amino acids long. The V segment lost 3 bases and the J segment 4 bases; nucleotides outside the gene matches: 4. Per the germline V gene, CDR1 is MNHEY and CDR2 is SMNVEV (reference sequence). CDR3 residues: CASSLTGGQYEQYF. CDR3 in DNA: TGTGCCAGCAGTTTGACAGGGGGTCAATACGAGCAGTACTTC.

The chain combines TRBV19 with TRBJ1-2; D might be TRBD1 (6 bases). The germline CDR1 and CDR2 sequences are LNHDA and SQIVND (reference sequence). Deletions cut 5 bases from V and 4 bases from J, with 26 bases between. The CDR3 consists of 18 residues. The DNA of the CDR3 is TGTGCCAGTAGTTACATCGGGACATGGGAACTAGGTGCCTATGGCTACACCTTC. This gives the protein CASSYIGTWELGAYGYTF.

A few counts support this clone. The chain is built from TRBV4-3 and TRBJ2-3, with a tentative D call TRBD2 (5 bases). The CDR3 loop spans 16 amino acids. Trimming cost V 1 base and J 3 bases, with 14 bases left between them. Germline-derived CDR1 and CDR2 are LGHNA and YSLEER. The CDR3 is CASSQGWTWRTDTQYF. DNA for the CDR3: TGCGCCAGCAGCCAAGGCTGGACCTGGAGGACAGATACGCAGTATTTT.

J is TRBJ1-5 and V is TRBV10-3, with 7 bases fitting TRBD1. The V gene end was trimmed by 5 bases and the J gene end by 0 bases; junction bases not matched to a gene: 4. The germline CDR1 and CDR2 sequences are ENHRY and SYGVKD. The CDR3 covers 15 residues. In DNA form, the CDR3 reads TGTGCCATCAGTAGGGACAGCGATAGCAATCAGCCCCAGCATTTT. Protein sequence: CAISRDSDSNQPQHF.

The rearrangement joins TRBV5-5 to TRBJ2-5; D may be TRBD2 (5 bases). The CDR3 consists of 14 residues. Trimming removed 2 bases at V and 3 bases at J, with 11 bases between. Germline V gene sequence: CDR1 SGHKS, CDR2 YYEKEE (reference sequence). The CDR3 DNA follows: TGTGCCAGCAGCTTTGGCGGGCAGGAAGAGACCCAGTACTTC. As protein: CASSFGGQEETQYF.

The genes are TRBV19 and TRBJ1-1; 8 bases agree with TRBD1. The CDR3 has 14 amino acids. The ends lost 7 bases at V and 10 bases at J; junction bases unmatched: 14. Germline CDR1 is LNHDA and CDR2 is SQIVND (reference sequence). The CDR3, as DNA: TGTGCCAGTACCCGGGACAGGATAACTTCACGAGCTTTCTTT. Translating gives CASTRDRITSRAFF.

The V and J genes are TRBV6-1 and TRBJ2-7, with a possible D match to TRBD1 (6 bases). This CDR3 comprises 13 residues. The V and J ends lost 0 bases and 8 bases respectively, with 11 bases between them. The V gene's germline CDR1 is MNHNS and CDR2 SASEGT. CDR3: CASSEALQGQQYF. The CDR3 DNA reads TGTGCCAGCAGTGAAGCCCTACAGGGCCAGCAGTACTTC.

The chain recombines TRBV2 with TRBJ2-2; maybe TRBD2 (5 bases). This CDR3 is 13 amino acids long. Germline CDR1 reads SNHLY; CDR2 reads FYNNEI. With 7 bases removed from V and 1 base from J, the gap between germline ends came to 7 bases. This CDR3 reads CASIRGNTGELFF. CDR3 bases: TGTGCCAGCATCCGGGGGAACACCGGGGAGCTGTTTTTT.

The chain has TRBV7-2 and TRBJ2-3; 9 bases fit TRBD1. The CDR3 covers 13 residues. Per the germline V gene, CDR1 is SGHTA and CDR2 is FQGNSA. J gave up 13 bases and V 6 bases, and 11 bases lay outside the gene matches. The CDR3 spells CASRSSTGTGKYF. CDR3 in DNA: TGTGCCAGCAGAAGTTCGACCGGGACAGGGAAGTATTTT.

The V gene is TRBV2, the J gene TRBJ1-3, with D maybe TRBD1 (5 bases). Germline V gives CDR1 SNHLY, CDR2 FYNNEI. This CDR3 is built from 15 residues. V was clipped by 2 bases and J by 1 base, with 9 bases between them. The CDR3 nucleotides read TGTGCCAGCAGTGAAAGCAGGGTTTCTGGAAACACCATATATTTT. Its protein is CASSESRVSGNTIYF.

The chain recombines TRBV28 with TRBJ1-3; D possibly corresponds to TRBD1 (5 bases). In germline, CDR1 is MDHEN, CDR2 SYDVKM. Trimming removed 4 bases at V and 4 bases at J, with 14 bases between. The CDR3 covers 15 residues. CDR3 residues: CASSSPPRAGNTIYF. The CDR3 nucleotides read TGTGCCAGCAGTTCGCCCCCCAGGGCGGGAAACACCATATATTTT.